The rows below give T cell receptor beta chains drawn from one sample of a study of shared T cell receptors in the human thymus. This table comes from immunoSEQ multiplex PCR, and its TCRdb copy is limited to in-frame clones, with some not included. The sample carries about 660,000 clones, more than 70% recorded once. The sample was also reused in another study, on human thymus T cells.

Sequencing was done on a sample of thymocytes. These receptors were obtained from a boy under three years old with a congenital heart defect. Each CDR3 is given with its conserved first and last residue. D genes are given only for firm matches. A row's size may be missing; if present it is once, few, many or a size class.

TRBV10-1	NA	TRBJ2-7	NA	CASSGGRGTYELYF	TGCGCCAGCAGTGGAGGCAGGGGTACCTACGAGCTGTACTTC
TRBV21-1	NA	TRBJ2-7	NA	CASSKVPEKIYEQYF	TGTGCCAGCAGCAAAGTTCCGGAGAAAATTTACGAGCAGTACTTC
TRBV30	NA	TRBJ1-3	NA	CAWNRLLSGNTIYF	TGTGCCTGGAACCGACTATTATCTGGAAACACCATATATTTT
TRBV7-9	once	TRBJ2-3	NA	CASSLEIQGSSTDTQYF	TGTGCCAGCAGCTTAGAAATTCAGGGTTCTAGCACAGATACGCAGTATTTT
TRBV4-1	once	TRBJ2-7	TRBD2	CASSQVIFLAGSSYEQYF	TGCGCCAGCAGCCAAGTAATTTTCCTAGCGGGGTCCTCCTACGAGCAGTACTTC
TRBV15	NA	TRBJ2-1	TRBD2	CATSGGERGVYNEQFF	TGTGCCACCAGCGGGGGGGAGCGGGGGGTGTACAATGAGCAGTTCTTC
TRBV14	NA	TRBJ2-7	TRBD1	CASSQSGQAASYEQYF	TGTGCCAGCAGCCAATCTGGACAGGCGGCCTCCTACGAGCAGTACTTC
TRBV29-1	NA	TRBJ2-1	TRBD2	CSVLLAGKGGPGVF	TGCAGCGTCCTACTAGCGGGGAAAGGGGGGCCGGGGGTCTTC
TRBV9	NA	TRBJ1-6	NA	CASSAPVEAKAGDSPLHF	TGTGCCAGCAGCGCCCCAGTGGAGGCCAAGGCGGGCGATTCACCCCTCCACTTT
TRBV6-5	NA	TRBJ2-2	NA	CASSYSEGPRTGELFF	TGTGCCAGCAGTTACTCGGAGGGGCCCAGGACCGGGGAGCTGTTTTTT
TRBV19	once	TRBJ1-1	NA	CASSINRKGVEAFF	TGTGCCAGTAGTATAAATAGAAAGGGGGTTGAAGCTTTCTTT
TRBV6-1	NA	TRBJ1-1	NA	CASRSPGGPNTEAFF	TGTGCCAGCAGGTCTCCGGGGGGGCCGAACACTGAAGCTTTCTTT
TRBV5-1	NA	TRBJ2-1	TRBD2	CASCPGTSAAPSYNEQFF	TGCGCCAGCTGCCCTGGGACTAGCGCTGCCCCAAGCTACAATGAGCAGTTCTTC
TRBV7-2	NA	TRBJ2-3	TRBD2	CASSSGLAGDVGTDTQYF	TGTGCCAGCAGCTCGGGACTAGCGGGGGATGTGGGCACAGATACGCAGTATTTT
TRBV10-3	NA	TRBJ2-3	TRBD2	CAISNPKGRGVRTDTQYF	TGTGCCATCAGCAATCCAAAAGGGCGGGGGGTCCGCACAGATACGCAGTATTTT
TRBV6-1	NA	TRBJ1-1	NA	CASSRLANTEAFF	TGTGCCAGCAGTCGCCTGGCGAACACTGAAGCTTTCTTT
TRBV29-1	NA	TRBJ2-7	NA	CSVEVGKGVAYEQYF	TGCAGCGTTGAAGTCGGAAAGGGGGTCGCCTACGAGCAGTACTTC
TRBV18	NA	TRBJ2-3	TRBD1	CASSPGRGLTDTQYF	TGTGCCAGCTCACCTGGCAGGGGGCTCACAGATACGCAGTATTTT
TRBV5-6	NA	TRBJ2-5	TRBD2	CASFSGLGETQYF	TGTGCCAGCTTTAGCGGGTTGGGCGAGACCCAGTACTTC
TRBV19	NA	TRBJ1-1	TRBD1	CASSIDRTGNTEAFF	TGTGCCAGTAGTATAGATAGGACAGGGAACACTGAAGCTTTCTTT
TRBV11-2	NA	TRBJ2-3	NA	CASSSAMADTQYF	TGTGCCAGCAGCTCCGCAATGGCCGATACGCAGTATTTT
TRBV4-1	NA	TRBJ1-2	TRBD1	CASSQDYDRGNGYTF	TGCGCCAGCAGCCAAGATTACGACAGGGGGAATGGCTACACCTTC
TRBV4-3	NA	TRBJ2-1	TRBD2	CASSQTLLAGGYNEQFF	TGCGCCAGCAGCCAAACCCTACTAGCGGGAGGGTACAATGAGCAGTTCTTC
TRBV5-1	NA	TRBJ1-2	NA	CASSLDQRIDGYTF	TGCGCCAGCAGCTTGGATCAGAGGATTGATGGCTACACCTTC
TRBV28	NA	TRBJ1-4	TRBD1	CASSLGDRGRPTNEKLFF	TGTGCCAGCAGTTTAGGGGACAGGGGGCGTCCCACTAATGAAAAACTGTTTTTT
TRBV5-5	once	TRBJ2-5	TRBD2	CASSSGREVGETQYF	TGTGCCAGCAGCTCCGGACGGGAGGTCGGGGAGACCCAGTACTTC
TRBV5-1	NA	TRBJ2-1	NA	CASSLYEPTSDRSSYNEQFF	TGCGCCAGCAGCTTGTACGAACCAACTAGCGACAGGAGCTCCTACAATGAGCAGTTCTTC
TRBV7-6	once	TRBJ2-1	NA	CASSLDWSSYNEQFF	TGTGCCAGCAGCTTGGACTGGAGCTCCTACAATGAGCAGTTCTTC
TRBV27	NA	TRBJ2-7	NA	CASSLSRDSSYEQYF	TGTGCCAGCAGTTTAAGTCGAGACAGCTCCTACGAGCAGTACTTC
TRBV10-3	NA	TRBJ2-7	TRBD1	CAARDSSYEQYF	TGTGCCGCCAGGGACAGCTCCTACGAGCAGTACTTC
TRBV6-6	NA	TRBJ2-5	NA	CASSKGQRMKETQYF	TGTGCCAGCAGCAAAGGACAGCGTATGAAAGAGACCCAGTACTTC
TRBV29-1	NA	TRBJ1-5	NA	CSTPGPGRSRQPQHF	TGCTCTACCCCAGGGCCAGGAAGATCGCGACAGCCCCAGCATTTT
TRBV28	NA	TRBJ2-7	NA	CASSFFPYEQYF	TGTGCCAGCAGTTTCTTCCCCTACGAGCAGTACTTC
TRBV14	NA	TRBJ2-5	NA	CASSQGNHPRRETQYF	TGTGCCAGCAGCCAAGGCAATCACCCGCGGCGGGAGACCCAGTACTTC
TRBV5-1	NA	TRBJ1-2	TRBD1	CASSLRDRTPYGYTF	TGCGCCAGCAGCTTGCGGGACAGGACCCCCTATGGCTACACCTTC
TRBV14	once	TRBJ2-2	TRBD1	CASSQSIGQGRAGELFF	TGTGCCAGCAGCCAATCTATTGGACAGGGGAGGGCCGGGGAGCTGTTTTTT
TRBV6-1	NA	TRBJ2-7	NA	CASSEARGATYEQYF	TGTGCCAGCAGTGAAGCGCGAGGAGCAACCTACGAGCAGTACTTC
TRBV28	NA	TRBJ1-1	TRBD1	CASRVPGQGGENTEAFF	TGTGCCAGCAGGGTACCGGGACAGGGCGGGGAGAACACTGAAGCTTTCTTT
TRBV27	few	TRBJ2-1	NA	CASSSGWHVQFF	TGTGCCAGCAGCTCAGGGTGGCACGTGCAGTTCTTC
TRBV28	NA	TRBJ1-5	TRBD1	CASSLPGTAYSNQPQHF	TGTGCCAGCAGTTTACCGGGGACAGCTTATAGCAATCAGCCCCAGCATTTT
TRBV29-1	NA	TRBJ2-6	TRBD1	CSVRTGTGANVLTF	TGCAGCGTGAGGACAGGGACTGGGGCCAACGTCCTGACTTTC
TRBV5-1	NA	TRBJ2-5	NA	CASSLETNQETQYF	TGCGCCAGCAGCTTGGAGACTAACCAAGAGACCCAGTACTTC
TRBV28	NA	TRBJ2-5	NA	CASSLFRKGCQETQYF	TGTGCCAGCAGTTTGTTCAGGAAGGGGTGCCAAGAGACCCAGTACTTC
TRBV7-6	NA	TRBJ2-1	NA	CASSHGHRSYNEQFF	TGTGCCAGCAGCCACGGACACAGATCCTACAATGAGCAGTTCTTC
TRBV18	NA	TRBJ2-7	NA	CASSRVPVSYEQYF	TGTGCCAGCTCACGAGTCCCGGTCTCCTACGAGCAGTACTTC
TRBV12-5	NA	TRBJ2-1	NA	CASGFPEVAEQFF	TGTGCTAGTGGTTTCCCGGAGGTGGCTGAGCAGTTCTTC
TRBV7-9	once	TRBJ2-7	TRBD1	CASSPPTTGNYEQYF	TGTGCCAGCAGCCCACCCACGACAGGGAACTACGAGCAGTACTTC